The 29 T cell receptor beta chains given below trace back to one sample, sequenced in a study of cytomegalovirus exposure and HLA in healthy donors. The study ran its PCR with 60 Vbeta and 13 Jbeta primers. Method: immunoSEQ multiplex PCR; TCRdb's copy keeps in-frame clones and lacks some. This table has approximately 150,000 clones, about 74% appearing once. The specimen sequenced was PBMCs. The receptor set was obtained from a man aged 40-49 years in good health and CMV-seropositive.

A single count supports this clone. The rearrangement links TRBV29-1 to TRBJ2-3; D call uncertain. This CDR3 spans 13 amino acids. Trimming stripped 4 bases from V and 2 bases from J, with 10 bases between. Germline lookup yields CDR1 SQVTM and CDR2 ANQGSEA. The CDR3 region is CSVVLRFTDTQYF. The CDR3 DNA is TGCAGCGTTGTTCTTCGTTTCACAGATACGCAGTATTTT.

This chain connects TRBV5-4 to TRBJ2-2, with a weak D call TRBD1 (5 bases). Trimming took 4 bases from V and 4 from J, leaving 11 bases between them. CDR3 length: 14 residues. Germline CDR1 reads SGHNT; CDR2 reads YYREEE (reference sequence). This CDR3 reads CASSPQGLTGELFF. The CDR3 DNA reads as TGTGCCAGCAGCCCGCAGGGCCTCACCGGGGAGCTGTTTTTT.

The V gene is TRBV7-2, the J gene TRBJ2-3, with unresolved D. This CDR3 spans 16 amino acids. Germline-derived CDR1 and CDR2 are SGHTA and FQGNSA. Trimming shortened V by 0 bases and J by 2 bases, and 12 bases separated the two germline ends. The CDR3 loop reads CASSLALTATTDTQYF. The CDR3 nucleotides are TGTGCCAGCAGCTTAGCGCTAACAGCTACCACAGATACGCAGTATTTT.

The J gene is TRBJ2-7, the V gene TRBV7-9; perhaps TRBD1 as D (6 bases). Per germline, CDR1 SEHNR and CDR2 FQNEAQ (reference sequence). Trimming shortened V by 5 bases and J by 2 bases, and 13 bases separated the two germline ends. The CDR3 loop spans 14 amino acids. CDR3 region: CASSPWDIAYEQYF. The CDR3 region has the DNA TGTGCCAGCAGCCCATGGGACATAGCCTACGAGCAGTACTTC.

The chain is built from TRBV19 and TRBJ2-5; D might be TRBD1 (6 bases). The J call is doubtful: the DNA matches TRBJ2-7 better. The CDR3 sequence is 13 residues long. The germline V gene has CDR1 LNHDA and CDR2 SQIVND (reference sequence). In nucleotides, the CDR3 is TGTGCCAGTAGTTCAGGGGTCGCCTACGAGCAGTACTTC. The encoded protein is CASSSGVAYEQYF.

The V and J genes are TRBV28 and TRBJ2-7; D may match TRBD1 or TRBD2 (5 bases each). Deletions cut 10 bases from V and 0 bases from J, with 13 bases between. The CDR3 is 13 amino acids. Germline V gene lookup returns CDR1 MDHEN and CDR2 SYDVKM. The CDR3 here is CATRVGSSYEQYF. Here the CDR3 DNA reads TGTGCCACCAGGGTTGGGAGCTCCTACGAGCAGTACTTC.

The rearrangement links TRBV29-1 to TRBJ1-1; 7 nucleotides match TRBD1. From germline, CDR1 is SQVTM and CDR2 ANQGSEA. This CDR3 region has 12 residues. Trimming took 6 bases from V and 1 from J; bases not matched to a gene: 2. CDR3 sequence reads: CSVGGANTEAFF. CDR3 nucleotide sequence: TGCAGCGTAGGGGGCGCGAACACTGAAGCTTTCTTT.

This sequence joins TRBV5-4 and TRBJ2-1; TRBD2 matches 10 bases. V shed 4 bases, J shed 9 bases, and the junction held 13 bases outside the gene matches. This CDR3 contains 16 residues. CDR1 and CDR2 from the germline V gene are SGHNT and YYREEE (reference sequence). CDR3 protein: CASSLAKPTSGREQFF. In nucleotides, the CDR3 is TGTGCCAGCAGCCTCGCCAAACCGACTAGCGGGCGTGAGCAGTTCTTC. The full variable domain, completed using reference TRBV5-4 and TRBJ2-1, is ETGVTQSPTHLIKTRGQQVTLRCSSQSGHNTVSWYQQALGQGPQFIFQYYREEENGRGNFPPRFSGLQFPNYSSELNVNALELDDSALYLCASSLAKPTSGREQFFGPGTRLTVL.

The gene calls are TRBV6-4 and TRBJ1-3, with 10 bases matching TRBD1. Losses at the gene ends were 0 bases for V and 6 bases for J; bases not matched to a gene: 8. The CDR3 has 17 residues. The V gene's germline CDR1 is MRHNA and CDR2 SNTAGT. The CDR3 reads CASSDSPEGTGVNTIYF. CDR3 in DNA: TGTGCCAGCAGTGACTCGCCGGAAGGGACAGGGGTAAACACCATATATTTT.

V and J are TRBV6-1 and TRBJ2-5; D remains unclear. The DNA end favors TRBJ2-7, so the J call may be wrong. The CDR3 length is 14 residues. The V gene's germline CDR1 is MNHNS and CDR2 SASEGT. Here the CDR3 DNA reads TGTGCCAGCAGTGCCCAGGCCAACGCCTACGAGCAGTACTTC. It specifies CASSAQANAYEQYF.

The gene calls are TRBV18 and TRBJ1-4; no firm D call. CDR1 and CDR2 from the germline V gene are KGHSH and LQKENI. This CDR3 is 18 amino acids long. With 1 base removed from V and 0 bases from J, the gap between germline ends came to 15 bases. This CDR3 reads CASSPRGQPIATNEKLFF. CDR3 DNA sequence: TGTGCCAGCTCACCACGCGGGCAGCCCATTGCAACTAATGAAAAACTGTTTTTT.

V usage is TRBV6-6 and J usage is TRBJ1-6, with a weak D call TRBD1 (6 bases). Trimming stripped 5 bases from V and 7 bases from J, with 12 bases between. The CDR3 spans 14 residues. CDR1 is MNHNY and CDR2 is SVGAGI in the germline V gene (reference sequence). The CDR3 loop is CASSPGVKNSPLHF. CDR3 bases: TGTGCCAGCAGTCCAGGGGTCAAGAATTCACCCCTCCACTTT.

Points on this clone: The conserved phenylalanine or tryptophan is not found at the CDR3 terminus, so this likely reflects a read error. The limits of the CDR3 on the DNA are not certain, so only TCRdb's listed CDR3 is given. The chain joins TRBV20-1 to TRBJ1-4; the table's D call of TRBD1 was not tested on the DNA. Germline V gene data show CDR1 as DFQATT and CDR2 as SNEGSKA (reference sequence). The CDR3 numbers 11 amino acids, ends counted. The chain's CDR3 is CSAPPTGGGTI.

This clone came up once. The gene calls are TRBV11-3 and TRBJ2-2; D uncertain. The CDR3 is 13 residues long. Germline values: CDR1 SGHNT, CDR2 YENEEA. Trimming stripped 2 bases from V and 3 bases from J, with 4 bases between. As DNA, the CDR3 is TGTGCCAGCAGCTTACCGGACACCGGGGAGCTGTTTTTT. Translation gives CASSLPDTGELFF.

The CDR3 DNA sequence: TGTGCCAGCAGCTTGAAAGGGGGCGTCGATGGCTACACCTTC. Translated, it gives CASSLKGGVDGYTF. The V and J genes are TRBV7-3 and TRBJ1-2; 7 nucleotides align to TRBD1. Germline values: CDR1 SGHTA, CDR2 FQGTGA. The CDR3 length is 14 residues. Trimming took 3 bases from V and 6 from J; bases not matched to a gene: 7.

The V gene is TRBV4-1, the J gene TRBJ2-3; 8 bases are shared with TRBD2. This CDR3 has 17 residues. J lost 2 bases, V lost 0 bases, and 7 bases had no gene match. Germline values: CDR1 MGHRA, CDR2 YSYEKL. The CDR3: CASSQDRGLAYTDTQYF. In nucleotides, the CDR3 is TGCGCCAGCAGCCAAGATCGCGGACTAGCTTACACAGATACGCAGTATTTT.

The genes are TRBV30 and TRBJ1-6, with 7 bases that match TRBD1. The CDR3 is 14 amino acids. Trimming at V came to 3 bases and at J to 5 bases, leaving 4 bases not matched to a gene. From germline, CDR1 is GTSNPN and CDR2 SVGIG (reference sequence). CDR3 sequence: CAWSGGQNNSPLHF. The CDR3 coding sequence is TGTGCCTGGAGCGGGGGACAGAATAATTCACCCCTCCACTTT.

The chain employs TRBV6-1 and TRBJ2-5, with a weak D call TRBD1 (5 bases). The J call may be incorrect, as the DNA end agrees better with TRBJ2-7. The CDR3 spans 16 residues. Germline V gene lookup returns CDR1 MNHNS and CDR2 SASEGT. The CDR3 loop is CASSESSWGSHYEQYF. As DNA, the CDR3 is TGTGCCAGCAGTGAAAGCAGTTGGGGCAGCCACTACGAGCAGTACTTC.

The J gene is TRBJ1-4, the V gene TRBV7-9; D remains ambiguous. CDR3 length: 16 amino acids. The V gene's germline CDR1 is SEHNR and CDR2 FQNEAQ (reference sequence). V shed 0 bases and J shed 0 bases, with 8 bases lying between them. Here the CDR3 reads CASSLATGATNEKLFF. CDR3 DNA: TGTGCCAGCAGCTTAGCGACGGGTGCAACTAATGAAAAACTGTTTTTT. Supplemented by reference TRBV7-9 and TRBJ1-4, the full variable domain reads DTGVSQNPRHKITKRGQNVTFRCDPISEHNRLYWYRQTLGQGPEFLTYFQNEAQLEKSRLLSDRFSAERPKGSFSTLEIQRTEQGDSAMYLCASSLATGATNEKLFFGSGTQLSVL.

The table lists this clone with a count of one. The genes are TRBV5-4 and TRBJ2-3, with 14 nucleotides matching TRBD2. This CDR3 has 16 residues. From germline, CDR1 is SGHNT and CDR2 YYREEE (reference sequence). Unmatched junction bases numbered 5, after V lost 4 bases and J lost 4 bases. CDR3: CASSLPGLAGADTQYF. CDR3 in DNA: TGTGCCAGCAGCCTTCCGGGACTAGCGGGAGCAGATACGCAGTATTTT.

The chain is built from TRBV5-1 and TRBJ2-7, with a weak D call TRBD1 (6 bases). The V end was cut by 0 bases, the J end by 0 bases, with 10 bases between. This CDR3 comprises 15 residues. Germline V gene lookup returns CDR1 SGHRS and CDR2 YFSETQ. CDR3 bases: TGCGCCAGCAGCTTGGTCCCAGGGGCCTCCTACGAGCAGTACTTC. Amino acid sequence: CASSLVPGASYEQYF.

The chain has TRBV7-9 and TRBJ2-7; possible D gene TRBD2, 5 bases. The ends were cut back, 3 bases at V and 5 bases at J, with 26 bases in the middle. The CDR3 loop spans 18 amino acids. The V gene's germline CDR1 is SEHNR and CDR2 FQNEAQ (reference sequence). The CDR3 loop is CASSLTPAEGTLGNEQYF. The CDR3 bases are TGTGCCAGCAGCTTGACCCCCGCAGAGGGAACCCTCGGGAACGAGCAGTACTTC.

This chain joins TRBV15 and TRBJ1-2; TRBD1 might be the D (6 bases). The CDR3 has 16 amino acids. Trimming pared 0 bases from V and 1 base from J, leaving 12 bases between. Germline CDR1 LNHNV, CDR2 YYDKDF (reference sequence). CDR3 bases: TGTGCCACCAGCAGAGATCGCGGGGGCTTTAACTATGGCTACACCTTC. Its translation: CATSRDRGGFNYGYTF.

CDR3 nucleotides: TGTGCCAGCAGCTTAGAGCAGGGCAACATTCAGTACTTC. As protein: CASSLEQGNIQYF. The rearrangement links TRBV7-6 to TRBJ2-4, with D perhaps TRBD1 (5 bases). The germline V gene encodes CDR1 SGHVS and CDR2 FNYEAQ. This CDR3 has 13 residues. Trimming removed 1 base at V and 7 bases at J, with 8 bases between.

In its sample, this clone was seen a few times. The chain combines TRBV4-3 with TRBJ1-2, with a possible D match to TRBD1 (5 bases). V dropped 0 bases and J dropped 2 bases, with 16 bases sitting between them. Germline V CDR1 and CDR2: LGHNA, YSLEER. CDR3 length: 17 amino acids. The CDR3 region is CASSQDADHQGNYGYTF. The CDR3 nucleotides read TGCGCCAGCAGCCAAGATGCGGACCATCAGGGAAACTATGGCTACACCTTC.

This clone was seen a handful of times. The chain joins TRBV13 to TRBJ2-1, with D possibly being TRBD2 (6 bases). The CDR3 has 16 amino acids. CDR1 is PRHDT, CDR2 FYEKMQ, per germline (reference sequence). Trimming pared 0 bases from V and 7 bases from J, leaving 16 bases between. As DNA, the CDR3 is TGTGCCAGCAGCTTAGGGGCCGGGAGAGTAGGGAATGAGCAGTTCTTC. It specifies CASSLGAGRVGNEQFF.

J is TRBJ2-1 and V is TRBV7-3, with D unclear. Germline CDR1 and CDR2: SGHTA and FQGTGA. This CDR3 is 15 amino acids long. With 6 bases removed from V and 4 bases from J, the gap between germline ends came to 16 bases. The CDR3 nucleotides are TGTGCCAGCAGTCCCGACATGATCCCGTACAATGAGCAGTTCTTC. Translation gives CASSPDMIPYNEQFF.

The V call is TRBV6-5, the J call TRBJ2-7; 10 nucleotides agree with TRBD1. Germline CDR1 and CDR2: MNHEY and SVGAGI. V gave up 10 bases and J gave up 5 bases; unmatched junction bases: 14. The CDR3 sequence is 15 residues long. In DNA, the CDR3 is TGTGCCACCACCCGGGGGACAGGGGATTCCCACGAGCAGTACTTC. This encodes CATTRGTGDSHEQYF.

This chain joins TRBV19 and TRBJ2-1; TRBD2 matches at 12 bases. The CDR3 runs to 14 residues. Losses at the gene ends were 7 bases for V and 6 bases for J; bases not matched to a gene: 4. CDR1 and CDR2 from the germline V gene are LNHDA and SQIVND (reference sequence). CDR3: CASNGLAGLNEQFF. CDR3 in DNA: TGTGCCAGTAATGGACTAGCGGGGCTCAATGAGCAGTTCTTC.